Shown below are 5 T cell receptor beta chains from a single sample sequenced in a study of beta chain features in type 1 diabetes (dated by TCRdb to the late 2010s). What the work shows at the level of the full study, not this receptor alone: Type 1 diabetes patients showed a moderate but significant shortening of TCRB CDR3 length in all four CD4+ subsets.

Libraries were made using the immunoSEQ multiplex PCR assay. The High Capacity cDNA Reverse Transcription Kit was used to reverse transcribe all of the isolated RNA, meaning that expressed TCRB transcripts were what got sequenced. Entries here come from immuneACCESS through TCRdb and include only in-frame sequences with V and J called. Some clones fail to appear in such tables; in the studies checked, an unresolved V gene covers under half of the shortfall, and the cause of the remainder is unknown. Within this sample are 300,000 to 350,000 clones, with around 9.3% of them counted one time only. Jointly, the top ten make up 0.9% to 1.1% of the sample. No antigen has been assigned to these receptors. Sequenced: central memory CD4+ T cells from blood. The receptors were sampled from a man aged 30 to 39 with type 1 diabetes.

This clone was detected ten times or more. The chain couples TRBV4-1 to TRBJ1-4, with TRBD1 identical over 9 bases. Germline values: CDR1 MGHRA, CDR2 YSYEKL. The CDR3 runs to 15 residues. With V trimmed by 5 bases and J by 3 bases, 4 bases remained unmatched. This CDR3 is CASSLQGAPNEKLFF. CDR3 nucleotide sequence: TGCGCCAGCAGCTTACAGGGGGCACCTAATGAAAAACTGTTTTTT.

A word on this clone: A read error may account for a junction end that differs from germline. The V gene is TRBV6-5, the J gene TRBJ1-5, with D possibly matching TRBD1 (5 bases). Looked up from germline, CDR1 is MNHEY and CDR2 is SVGAGI. This CDR3 spans 14 amino acids. Here the CDR3 reads CAISGGGGDQPQHF. The CDR3 DNA is TGTGCCATCAGTGGAGGTGGGGGGGATCAGCCCCAGCATTTT.

The DNA of the CDR3 is TGCGCCAGCAGGGACAGACAGGAGGAAAAACTGTTTTTT. Translation: CASRDRQEEKLFF. The chain employs TRBV10-2 and TRBJ1-4; TRBD1 might be the D (6 bases). V was cut by 6 bases and J by 8 bases, with 13 bases left in between. CDR1 is WSHSY, CDR2 SAAADI, per germline. This CDR3 has 13 amino acids.

This clone came up a few times. The chain employs TRBV2 and TRBJ2-1, with D tentatively TRBD1 or TRBD2 (5 bases each). CDR1 and CDR2 (germline): SNHLY, FYNNEI. The CDR3 spans 13 residues. The V and J ends lost 2 bases and 8 bases respectively, with 10 bases between them. The CDR3 spells CASSERGTHEQFF. CDR3 DNA sequence: TGTGCCAGCAGTGAACGGGGCACCCATGAGCAGTTCTTC.

In this sample, this clone turned up a few times. The V call is TRBV2, the J call TRBJ2-3; D not resolved. The CDR3 sequence is 14 residues long. The germline V gene has CDR1 SNHLY and CDR2 FYNNEI. The V end lost 6 bases, the J end lost 1 base, and 11 bases lay between the germline ends. CDR3 in DNA: TGTGCCAGCAGAATGGCCAGTGGCACAGATACGCAGTATTTT. Translation gives CASRMASGTDTQYF. Based on the CDR3 plus reference TRBV2 and TRBJ2-3, the full variable domain is EPEVTQTPSHQVTQMGQEVILRCVPISNHLYFYWYRQILGQKVEFLVSFYNNEISEKSEIFDDQFSVERPDGSNFTLKIRSTKLEDSAMYFCASRMASGTDTQYFGPGTRLTVL.